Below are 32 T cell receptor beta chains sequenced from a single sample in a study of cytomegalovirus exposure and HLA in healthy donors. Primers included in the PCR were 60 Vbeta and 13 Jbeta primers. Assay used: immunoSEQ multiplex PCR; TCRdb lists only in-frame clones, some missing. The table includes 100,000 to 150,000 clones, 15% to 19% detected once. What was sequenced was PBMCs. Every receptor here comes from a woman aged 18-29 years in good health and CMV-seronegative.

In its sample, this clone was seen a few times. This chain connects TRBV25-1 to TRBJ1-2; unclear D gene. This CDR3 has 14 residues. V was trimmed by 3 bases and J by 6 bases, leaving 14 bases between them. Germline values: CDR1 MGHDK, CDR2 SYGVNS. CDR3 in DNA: TGTGCCAGCAGTGAGAGTCAGCAGGTCGATGGCTACACCTTC. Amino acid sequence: CASSESQQVDGYTF.

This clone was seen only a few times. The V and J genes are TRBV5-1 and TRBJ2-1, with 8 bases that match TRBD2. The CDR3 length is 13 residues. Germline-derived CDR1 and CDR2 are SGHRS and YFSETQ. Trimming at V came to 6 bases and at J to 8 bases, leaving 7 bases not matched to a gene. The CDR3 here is CASTPSGRDEQFF. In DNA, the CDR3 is TGCGCCAGCACACCTAGCGGGCGGGATGAGCAGTTCTTC.

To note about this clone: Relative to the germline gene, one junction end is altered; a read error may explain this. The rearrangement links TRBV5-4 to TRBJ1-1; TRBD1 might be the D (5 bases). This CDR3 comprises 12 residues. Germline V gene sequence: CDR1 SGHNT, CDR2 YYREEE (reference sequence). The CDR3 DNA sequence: TGTGCCAGCAGCTGGGGGGATACTGAAGTTTTCTTT. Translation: CASSWGDTEVFF.

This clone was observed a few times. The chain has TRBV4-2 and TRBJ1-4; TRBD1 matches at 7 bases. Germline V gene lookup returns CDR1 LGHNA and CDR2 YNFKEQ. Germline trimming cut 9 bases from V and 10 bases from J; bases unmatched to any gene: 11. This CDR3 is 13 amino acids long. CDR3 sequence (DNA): TGTGCCAGTAACTCAGCAGGGGGTACAAAACTGTTTTTT. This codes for CASNSAGGTKLFF.

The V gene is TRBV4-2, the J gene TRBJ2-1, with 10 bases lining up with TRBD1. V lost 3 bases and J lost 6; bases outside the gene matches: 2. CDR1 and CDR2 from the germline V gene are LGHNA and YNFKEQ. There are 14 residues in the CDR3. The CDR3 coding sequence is TGTGCCAGCAGCCAGGACAGGGGGGGCAATGAGCAGTTCTTC. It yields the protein CASSQDRGGNEQFF.

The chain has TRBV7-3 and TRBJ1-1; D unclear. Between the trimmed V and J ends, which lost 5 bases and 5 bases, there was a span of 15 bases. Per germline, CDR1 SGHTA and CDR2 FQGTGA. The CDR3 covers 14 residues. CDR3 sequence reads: CASSTWAGGTEAFF. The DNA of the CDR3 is TGTGCCAGCAGCACGTGGGCCGGTGGTACTGAAGCTTTCTTT. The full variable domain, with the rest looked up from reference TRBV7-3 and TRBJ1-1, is GAGVSQTPSNKVTEKGKYVELRCDPISGHTALYWYRQSLGQGPEFLIYFQGTGAADDSGLPNDRFFAVRPEGSVSTLKIQRTERGDSAVYLCASSTWAGGTEAFFGQGTRLTVV.

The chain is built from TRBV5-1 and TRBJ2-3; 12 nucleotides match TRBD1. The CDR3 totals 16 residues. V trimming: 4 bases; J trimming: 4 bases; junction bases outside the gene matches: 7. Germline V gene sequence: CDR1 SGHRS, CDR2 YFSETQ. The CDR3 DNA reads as TGCGCCAGCAGCCTAAGGGACAGGGGGCTGGCAGATACGCAGTATTTT. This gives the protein CASSLRDRGLADTQYF.

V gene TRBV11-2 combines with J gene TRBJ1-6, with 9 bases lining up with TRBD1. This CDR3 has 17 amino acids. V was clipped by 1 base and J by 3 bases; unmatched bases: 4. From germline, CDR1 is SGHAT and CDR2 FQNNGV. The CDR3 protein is CASSLAGQGLYNSPLHF. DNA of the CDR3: TGTGCCAGCAGCTTAGCGGGACAGGGCCTCTATAATTCACCCCTCCACTTT.

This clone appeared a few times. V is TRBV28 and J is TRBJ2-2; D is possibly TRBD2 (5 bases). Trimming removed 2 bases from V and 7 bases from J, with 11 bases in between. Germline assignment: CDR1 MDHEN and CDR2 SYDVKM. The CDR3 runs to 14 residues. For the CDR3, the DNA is TGTGCCAGCAGTTTAAAGCTAGCAAGCGGGGAGCTGTTTTTT. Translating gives CASSLKLASGELFF. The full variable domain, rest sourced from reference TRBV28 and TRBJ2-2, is DVKVTQSSRYLVKRTGEKVFLECVQDMDHENMFWYRQDPGLGLRLIYFSYDVKMKEKGDIPEGYSVSREKKERFSLILESASTNQTSMYLCASSLKLASGELFFGEGSRLTVL.

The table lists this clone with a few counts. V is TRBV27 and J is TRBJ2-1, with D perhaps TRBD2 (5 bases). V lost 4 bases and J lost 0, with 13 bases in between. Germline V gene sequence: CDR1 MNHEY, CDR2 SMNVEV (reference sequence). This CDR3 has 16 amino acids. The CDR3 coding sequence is TGTGCCAGCAGTTCCCGAATAGCGTCCTCCTACAATGAGCAGTTCTTC. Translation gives CASSSRIASSYNEQFF.

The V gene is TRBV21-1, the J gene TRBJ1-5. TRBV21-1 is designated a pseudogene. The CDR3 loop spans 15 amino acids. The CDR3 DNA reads TGTGCCAGCCCAGGGACCCGGGGGAGCAATCAGCCCCAGCATTTT. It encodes CASPGTRGSNQPQHF.

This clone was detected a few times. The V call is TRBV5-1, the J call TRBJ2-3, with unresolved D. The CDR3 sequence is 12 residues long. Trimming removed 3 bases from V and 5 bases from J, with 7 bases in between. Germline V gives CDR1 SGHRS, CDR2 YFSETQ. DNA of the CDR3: TGCGCCAGCAGCTCGAGAGGAGATACGCAGTATTTT. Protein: CASSSRGDTQYF.

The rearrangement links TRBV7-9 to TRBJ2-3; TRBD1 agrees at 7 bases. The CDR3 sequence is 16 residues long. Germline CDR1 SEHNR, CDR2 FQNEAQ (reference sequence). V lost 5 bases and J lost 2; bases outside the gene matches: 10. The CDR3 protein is CASSAGTASYTDTQYF. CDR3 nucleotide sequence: TGTGCCAGCAGCGCCGGGACAGCTAGTTACACAGATACGCAGTATTTT.

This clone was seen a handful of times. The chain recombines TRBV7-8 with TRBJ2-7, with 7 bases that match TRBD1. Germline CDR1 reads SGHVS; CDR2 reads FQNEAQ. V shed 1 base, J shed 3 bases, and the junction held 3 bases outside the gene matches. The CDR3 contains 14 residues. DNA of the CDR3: TGTGCCAGCAGCTTAGTTTGGGACAGCTACGAGCAGTACTTC. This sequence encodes CASSLVWDSYEQYF.

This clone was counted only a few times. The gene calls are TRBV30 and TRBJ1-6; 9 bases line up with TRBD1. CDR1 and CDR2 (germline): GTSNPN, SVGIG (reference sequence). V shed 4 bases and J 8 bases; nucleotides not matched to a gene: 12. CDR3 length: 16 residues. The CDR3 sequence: CAWNQDRGLPYSPLHF. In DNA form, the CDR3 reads TGTGCCTGGAACCAGGACAGGGGCCTTCCATATTCACCCCTCCACTTT.

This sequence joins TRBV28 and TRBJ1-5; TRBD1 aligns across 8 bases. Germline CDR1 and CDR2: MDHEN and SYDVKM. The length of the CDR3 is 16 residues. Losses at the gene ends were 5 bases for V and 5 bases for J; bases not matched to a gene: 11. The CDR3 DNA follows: TGTGCCAGCAGTGCGAGGACAGGGAAATTCGATCAGCCCCAGCATTTT. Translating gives CASSARTGKFDQPQHF.

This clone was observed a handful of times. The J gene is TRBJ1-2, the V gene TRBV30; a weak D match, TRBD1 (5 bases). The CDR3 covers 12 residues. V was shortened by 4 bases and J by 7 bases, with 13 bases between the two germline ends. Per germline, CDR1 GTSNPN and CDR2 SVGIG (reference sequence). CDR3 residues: CAWIRGTGGYTF. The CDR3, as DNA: TGTGCCTGGATCCGGGGGACCGGTGGCTACACCTTC.

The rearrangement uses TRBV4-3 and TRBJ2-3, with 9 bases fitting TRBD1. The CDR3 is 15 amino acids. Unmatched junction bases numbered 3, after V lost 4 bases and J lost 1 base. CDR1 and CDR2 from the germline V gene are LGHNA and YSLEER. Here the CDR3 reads CASSLTGGGTDTQYF. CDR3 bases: TGCGCCAGCAGCCTGACAGGGGGAGGCACAGATACGCAGTATTTT.

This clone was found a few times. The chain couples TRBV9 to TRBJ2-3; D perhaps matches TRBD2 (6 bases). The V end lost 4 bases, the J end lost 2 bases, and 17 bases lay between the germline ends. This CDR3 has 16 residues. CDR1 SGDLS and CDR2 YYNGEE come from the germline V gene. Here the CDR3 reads CASSHPTSFYTDTQYF. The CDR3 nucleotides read TGTGCCAGCAGCCACCCCACTAGCTTTTACACAGATACGCAGTATTTT. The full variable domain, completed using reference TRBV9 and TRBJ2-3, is DSGVTQTPKHLITATGQRVTLRCSPRSGDLSVYWYQQSLDQGLQFLIQYYNGEERAKGNILERFSAQQFPDLHSELNLSSLELGDSALYFCASSHPTSFYTDTQYFGPGTRLTVL.

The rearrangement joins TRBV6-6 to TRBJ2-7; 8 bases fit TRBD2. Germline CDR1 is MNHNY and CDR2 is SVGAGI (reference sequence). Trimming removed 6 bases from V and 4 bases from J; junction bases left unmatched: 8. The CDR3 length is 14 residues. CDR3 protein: CASRTSGIFYEQYF. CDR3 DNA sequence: TGTGCCAGCAGAACTAGCGGTATATTTTACGAGCAGTACTTC.

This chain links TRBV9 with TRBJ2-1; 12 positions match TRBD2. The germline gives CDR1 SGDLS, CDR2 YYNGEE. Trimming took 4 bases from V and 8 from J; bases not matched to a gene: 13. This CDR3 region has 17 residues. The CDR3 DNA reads TGTGCCAGCAGCCGAACTTACTCTAGCGGGAGGGCCGATGAGCAGTTCTTC. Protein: CASSRTYSSGRADEQFF.

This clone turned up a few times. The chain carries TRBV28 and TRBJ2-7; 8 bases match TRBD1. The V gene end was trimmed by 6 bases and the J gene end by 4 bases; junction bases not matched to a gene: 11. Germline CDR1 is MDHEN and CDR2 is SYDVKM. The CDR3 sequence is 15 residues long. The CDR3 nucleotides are TGTGCCAGCAGGCCCGGGACAGGAGCTCTATACGAGCAGTACTTC. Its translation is CASRPGTGALYEQYF.

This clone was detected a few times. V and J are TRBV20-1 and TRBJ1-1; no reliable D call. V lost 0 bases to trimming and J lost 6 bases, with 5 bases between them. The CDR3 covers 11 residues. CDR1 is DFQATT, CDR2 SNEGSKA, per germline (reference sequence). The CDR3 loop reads CSARDRAEAFF. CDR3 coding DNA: TGCAGTGCTAGAGATCGGGCTGAAGCTTTCTTT.

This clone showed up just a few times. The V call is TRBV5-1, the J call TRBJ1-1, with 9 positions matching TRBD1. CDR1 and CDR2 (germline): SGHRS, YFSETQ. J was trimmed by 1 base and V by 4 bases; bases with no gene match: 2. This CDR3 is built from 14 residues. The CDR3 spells CASSTGQGNTEAFF. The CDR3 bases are TGCGCCAGCAGCACGGGACAGGGGAACACTGAAGCTTTCTTT.

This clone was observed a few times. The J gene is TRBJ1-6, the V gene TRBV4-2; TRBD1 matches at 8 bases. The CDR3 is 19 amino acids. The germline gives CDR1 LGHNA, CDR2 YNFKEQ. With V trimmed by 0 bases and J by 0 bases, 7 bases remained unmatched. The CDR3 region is CASSQDGRGQFSYNSPLHF. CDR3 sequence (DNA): TGTGCCAGCAGCCAAGATGGCAGGGGGCAATTCTCCTATAATTCACCCCTCCACTTT.

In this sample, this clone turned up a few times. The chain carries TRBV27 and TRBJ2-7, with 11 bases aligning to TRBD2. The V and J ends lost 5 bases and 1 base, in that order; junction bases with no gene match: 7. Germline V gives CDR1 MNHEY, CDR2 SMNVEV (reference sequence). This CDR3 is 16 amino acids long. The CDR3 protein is CASSLTTSGRSYEQYF. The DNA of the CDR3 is TGTGCCAGCAGTCTCACCACTAGCGGGAGATCCTACGAGCAGTACTTC.

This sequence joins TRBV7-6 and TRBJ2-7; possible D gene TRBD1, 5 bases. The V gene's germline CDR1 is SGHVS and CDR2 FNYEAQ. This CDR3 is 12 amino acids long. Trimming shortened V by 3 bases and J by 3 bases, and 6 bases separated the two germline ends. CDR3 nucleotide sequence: TGTGCCAGCAGCTTCGACAGCTACGAGCAGTACTTC. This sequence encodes CASSFDSYEQYF.

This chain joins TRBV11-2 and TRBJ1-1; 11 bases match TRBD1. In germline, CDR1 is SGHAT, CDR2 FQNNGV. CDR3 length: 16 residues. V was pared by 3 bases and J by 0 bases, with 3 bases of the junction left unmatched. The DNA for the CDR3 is TGTGCCAGCAGCTTGGGACAGGGGGTCCTGAACACTGAAGCTTTCTTT. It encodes CASSLGQGVLNTEAFF.

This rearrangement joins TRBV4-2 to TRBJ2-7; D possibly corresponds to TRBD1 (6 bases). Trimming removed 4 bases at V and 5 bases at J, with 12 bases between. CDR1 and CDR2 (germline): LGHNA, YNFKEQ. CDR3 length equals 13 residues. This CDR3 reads CASSPDDRNEQYF. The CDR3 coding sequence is TGTGCCAGCAGCCCGGATGACAGGAACGAGCAGTACTTC.

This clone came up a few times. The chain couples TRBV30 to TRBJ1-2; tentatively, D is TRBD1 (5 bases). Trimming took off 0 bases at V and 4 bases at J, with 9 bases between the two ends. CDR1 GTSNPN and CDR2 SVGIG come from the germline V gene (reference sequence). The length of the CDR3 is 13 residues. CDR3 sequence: CAWSVGGSYGYTF. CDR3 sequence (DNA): TGTGCCTGGAGTGTTGGGGGGTCCTATGGCTACACCTTC.

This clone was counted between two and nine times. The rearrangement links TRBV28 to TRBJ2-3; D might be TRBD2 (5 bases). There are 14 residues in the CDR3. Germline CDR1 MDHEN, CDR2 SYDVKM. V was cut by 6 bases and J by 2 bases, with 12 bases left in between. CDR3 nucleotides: TGTGCCAGCAGCCCCGGGGAGCACACAGATACGCAGTATTTT. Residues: CASSPGEHTDTQYF.

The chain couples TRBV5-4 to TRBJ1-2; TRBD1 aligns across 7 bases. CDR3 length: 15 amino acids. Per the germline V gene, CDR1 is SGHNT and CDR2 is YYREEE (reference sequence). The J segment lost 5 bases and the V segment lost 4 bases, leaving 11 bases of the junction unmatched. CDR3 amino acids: CASSRGTVQSYGYTF. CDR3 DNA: TGTGCCAGCAGCCGGGGGACAGTCCAATCTTATGGCTACACCTTC.